A single sample is the source of the 9 T cell receptor beta chains below, sequenced in a study of blood T cell repertoires in COVID-19. The assay was immunoSEQ multiplex PCR, and TCRdb's table has in-frame clones only and misses some. The table has 200,000 to 250,000 clones, more than 70% seen once; the top ten hold around an eighth. The specimen sequenced was peripheral blood. The origin of the receptors is a man older than 75 with acute or convalescent COVID-19.

The V and J genes are TRBV4-3 and TRBJ2-3, with TRBD2 matching 12 bases. The length of the CDR3 is 16 residues. CDR1 and CDR2 from the germline V gene are LGHNA and YSLEER. V gave up 1 base and J gave up 3 bases; unmatched junction bases: 2. The chain's CDR3 is CASSQVTSGGTDTQYF. Written as DNA, the CDR3 is TGCGCCAGCAGCCAAGTCACTAGCGGGGGGACAGATACGCAGTATTTT.

The chain combines TRBV28 with TRBJ1-1, with D unclear. The CDR3 runs to 15 residues. Per germline, CDR1 MDHEN and CDR2 SYDVKM. Trimming removed 5 bases at V and 0 bases at J, with 13 bases between. Written as DNA, the CDR3 is TGTGCCAGCAGTCCCCTCGGACTGGTGAACACTGAAGCTTTCTTT. As protein: CASSPLGLVNTEAFF.

The chain joins TRBV5-4 to TRBJ2-4; D gene unclear. The V end lost 4 bases, the J end lost 0 bases, and 11 bases lay between the germline ends. The germline CDR1 and CDR2 sequences are SGHNT and YYREEE (reference sequence). The CDR3 runs to 15 residues. CDR3 sequence reads: CASSLPGPAKNIQYF. CDR3 nucleotide sequence: TGTGCCAGCAGCCTCCCTGGGCCAGCCAAAAACATTCAGTACTTC.

The rearrangement links TRBV4-2 to TRBJ2-1; TRBD2 agrees at 7 bases. Losses at the gene ends were 0 bases for V and 9 bases for J; bases not matched to a gene: 14. CDR3 size: 17 residues. Germline V gene data show CDR1 as LGHNA and CDR2 as YNFKEQ. As DNA, the CDR3 is TGTGCCAGCAGCCAAGATTCCGGACTAGGGGCCCAGGGTGAGCAGTTCTTC. As protein: CASSQDSGLGAQGEQFF.

The chain uses TRBV5-1 and TRBJ2-7; D might be TRBD1 (6 bases). V shed 1 base and J shed 4 bases, with 21 bases lying between them. The CDR3 is 17 residues long. Germline V gene lookup returns CDR1 SGHRS and CDR2 YFSETQ. CDR3 region: CASSLLIGGSGSYEQYF. The CDR3, as DNA: TGCGCCAGCAGCTTGCTAATAGGGGGATCCGGATCTTACGAGCAGTACTTC.

V and J are TRBV18 and TRBJ1-5, with D unresolved. This CDR3 comprises 16 residues. The germline V gene encodes CDR1 KGHSH and CDR2 LQKENI. Trimming removed 1 base from V and 2 bases from J, with 12 bases in between. CDR3 coding DNA: TGTGCCAGCTCACCACTGGTTAGCGAGGGCAATCAGCCCCAGCATTTT. This codes for CASSPLVSEGNQPQHF.

V gene TRBV10-3 combines with J gene TRBJ2-5; possible D gene TRBD2, 7 bases. From germline, CDR1 is ENHRY and CDR2 SYGVKD. The CDR3 sequence is 12 residues long. The V end was cut by 9 bases, the J end by 4 bases, with 12 bases between. In nucleotides, the CDR3 is TGTGCCATAGGCGGGGGCCCAGAGACCCAGTACTTC. Protein: CAIGGGPETQYF.

The CDR3 nucleotides are TGTGCCAGCAGCGCCCGTTGCAGGGGGAACTACGAGCAGTACTTC. It translates to CASSARCRGNYEQYF. The chain has TRBV3-1 (or the pseudogene TRBV3-2) and TRBJ2-7; TRBD1 matches at 7 bases. The CDR3 has 15 residues. Germline trimming cut 5 bases from V and 3 bases from J; bases unmatched to any gene: 10. Looked up from germline, CDR1 is LGHDT and CDR2 is YNNKEL (reference sequence).

The rearrangement uses TRBV29-1 and TRBJ1-2; D gene ambiguous. Trimming left V 6 bases short and J 4 bases short, with 6 bases between. The V gene's germline CDR1 is SQVTM and CDR2 ANQGSEA. CDR3 length: 10 amino acids. The chain's CDR3 is CSVQSYGYTF. As DNA, the CDR3 is TGCAGCGTACAGAGCTATGGCTACACCTTC.